This TCR beta chain was documented in a study of OX40 agonist ivuxolimab in advanced cancers. About the investigation overall: Ivuxolimab was an agonistic, fully human IgG2 monoclonal antibody directed against OX40 (CD134), a costimulatory receptor. Intravenous ivuxolimab was administered to patients every 2 weeks at six dose levels: 0.01, 0.1, 0.3, 1.5, 3 and 10 mg/kg. Of the 50 to 55 dose-escalation patients, hepatocellular carcinoma was present in roughly 19, melanoma in roughly 15, renal cell carcinoma in 9 and head and neck cancer in 9. In the dose-escalation cohort, around four fifths of patients were male, and the mean age was 60 years with a range of about 20 to 90. Prior anti-PD-1, anti-PD-L1 or anti-CTLA-4 therapy was permitted, and 30% to 45% of dose-escalation patients had received checkpoint inhibitors. Partial responses occurred in three dose-escalation patients: two with cutaneous melanoma and one with hepatocellular carcinoma. The point of sequencing TCRbeta in the periphery was to test whether ivuxolimab changed TCR sequence diversity and drove clonal T-cell expansion. The paper covers the monotherapy dose-escalation part of the phase I ivuxolimab trial, which included N of about 50 patients. What the work shows at the level of the full study, not this receptor alone: At doses from 0.1 to 3.0 mg/kg, clonal expansion was seen in both CD4+ and CD8+ blood T cells between baseline and week 6. In the 0.1-3.0 mg/kg groups, partial responders had among the lowest normalized peripheral clonal expansion, particularly in CD8+ T cells. Antigen specificity was not determined for the clonally expanded peripheral T cells. After ivuxolimab, CD8+ T cells had more expanded clones than CD4+ T cells on average. Low levels of normalized T-cell clonal expansion were also seen in some nonresponding patients.

To note about this clone: Its binding antigen is unknown. One base away there is no much larger clone; base qualities are not given.

Genomic DNA was isolated from the sorted cells so that the TCRbeta CDR3 region could be sequenced. The immunoSEQ Assay was used to sequence the TCRbeta CDR3 regions. What TCRdb holds here is the immuneACCESS table cut down to in-frame rearrangements. Part of the clones is not present; checked against another copy, under half of the missing clones reflect an unresolved V gene, and the others are unexplained. The sample table contains roughly 67,000 clones; only one count was recorded for approximately 92% of them. Over 7.5% of the sample is in the top ten clones. The trial excluded patients who had a history of autoimmune disease or were on systemic immunosuppression. Peripheral blood for TCR sequencing was collected from all dose cohorts at baseline, on cycle 4 day 1, and on cycle 7 day 1. The samples were drawn from a first-in-human, open-label, multicenter phase I dose-escalation trial of ivuxolimab. Adults with locally advanced or metastatic melanoma, renal cell carcinoma, hepatocellular carcinoma or head and neck squamous cell carcinoma were enrolled in the trial. CD4+ and CD8+ T cells were sorted separately from peripheral blood before TCR sequencing.

V is cut back by 4 bases and J by 2 bases, with 5 bases in the junction unmatched. The CDR3 sequence holds 16 residues, the cysteine and phenylalanine included. Just CDR3 DNA is preserved here, 48 bases in frame from base 1. The CDR1 and CDR2 encoded by the germline V gene (reference sequence) are SGHNT and YYREEE. Sequencing was performed on CD4+ or CD8+ T cells sorted from blood, taken in a trial of the OX40 agonist ivuxolimab. Recombination joined TRBV5-4 with TRBJ1-4, with 10 bases aligning to TRBD1. This TCR was recovered from an adult with an advanced solid tumor such as melanoma, head and neck, liver or kidney cancer. The DNA sequence is as follows: TGTGCCAGCAGCAAGACAGGGGGCGCGACTAATGAAAAACTGTTTTTT. Its amino acids are CASSKTGGATNEKLFF.